This T cell receptor (beta chain) was sequenced for a study of cytomegalovirus exposure and HLA in healthy donors. Germline CDR1 and CDR2: SGHRS and YFSETQ. This CDR3 contains 13 residues. The V gene end was trimmed by 7 bases and the J gene end by 3 bases; junction bases not matched to a gene: 6. PCR involved 60 Vbeta and 13 Jbeta primers. The data were produced by immunoSEQ multiplex PCR, yet TCRdb's version contains in-frame clones alone and is incomplete. The sample holds around 64,000 clones, around 61% seen once. This chain links TRBV5-1 with TRBJ2-7; TRBD2 aligns across 8 bases. This clonotype originated in a woman in her fifties or sixties in good health and CMV-seronegative. What was sequenced was PBMCs. The CDR3 protein is CASSAGGFYEQYF. CDR3 nucleotides: TGCGCCAGCTCGGCGGGAGGTTTCTACGAGCAGTACTTC.